The clone carrying this T cell receptor (beta chain) was recorded a few times. These data originate in a study of blood T cell repertoires in COVID-19. V lost 6 bases, J lost 7 bases, and 6 bases stayed unmatched. Germline V gives CDR1 SGHRS, CDR2 YFSETQ. There are 12 residues in the CDR3. Sequencing was performed with immunoSEQ multiplex PCR; in TCRdb, only in-frame clones are kept and a portion is missing. The sample lists about 190,000 clones, more than 65% occurring once. The V and J genes are TRBV5-1 and TRBJ1-2; 7 bases match TRBD1. The source is a woman in her forties or fifties with acute COVID-19. The material sequenced was PBMCs or T cells enriched from blood (not recorded which). The CDR3 DNA sequence: TGCGCCAGCAAACAGGGGTTGGGTGGCTACACCTTC. It specifies CASKQGLGGYTF.